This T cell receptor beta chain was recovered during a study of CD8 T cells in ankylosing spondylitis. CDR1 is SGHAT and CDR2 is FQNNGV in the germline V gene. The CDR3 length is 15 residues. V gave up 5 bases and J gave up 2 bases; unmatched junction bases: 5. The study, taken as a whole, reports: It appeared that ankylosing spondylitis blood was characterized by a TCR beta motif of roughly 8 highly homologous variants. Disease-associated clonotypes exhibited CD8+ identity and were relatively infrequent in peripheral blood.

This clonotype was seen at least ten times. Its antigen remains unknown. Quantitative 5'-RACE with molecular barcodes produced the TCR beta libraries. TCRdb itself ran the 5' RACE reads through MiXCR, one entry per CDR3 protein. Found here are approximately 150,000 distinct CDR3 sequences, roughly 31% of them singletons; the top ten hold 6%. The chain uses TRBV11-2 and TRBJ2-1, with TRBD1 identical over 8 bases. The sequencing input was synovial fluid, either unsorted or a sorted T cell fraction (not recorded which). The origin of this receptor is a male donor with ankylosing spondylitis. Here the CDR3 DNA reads TGTGCCAGCAGCAACGACAGGGGAACCTACAATGAGCAGTTCTTC. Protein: CASSNDRGTYNEQFF.